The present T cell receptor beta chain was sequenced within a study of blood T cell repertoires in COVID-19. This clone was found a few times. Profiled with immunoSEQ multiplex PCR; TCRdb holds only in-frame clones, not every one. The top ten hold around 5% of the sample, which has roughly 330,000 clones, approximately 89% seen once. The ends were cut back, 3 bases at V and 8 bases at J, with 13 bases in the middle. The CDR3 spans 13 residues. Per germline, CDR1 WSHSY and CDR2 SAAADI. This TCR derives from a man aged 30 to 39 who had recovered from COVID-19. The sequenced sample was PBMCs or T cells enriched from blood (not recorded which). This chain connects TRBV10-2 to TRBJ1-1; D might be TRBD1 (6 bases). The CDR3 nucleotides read TGCGCCAGCAGTGACTCCGGGACAAAAGAAGCTTTCTTT. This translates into CASSDSGTKEAFF.